The T cell receptor (beta chain) described here comes from a study of T cells in Graves' hyperthyroidism and ophthalmopathy. Across the study: Specimen type is peripheral blood, collected at initial diagnosis prior to any treatment.

From RNA transcripts, TCR beta CDR3 regions were amplified. HTBI primers were used for first-round RT-PCR of the TCR CDR3. TCRdb processed the multiplex PCR reads anew with MiXCR; each CDR3 protein has one entry. The sample shows about 550,000 distinct CDR3 sequences, less than 25% of them seen only once. In this sample, this clonotype turned up many times. The CDR3 length is 12 residues. The V gene's germline CDR1 is SGHNT and CDR2 YENEEA. The V and J ends lost 5 bases and 5 bases respectively, with 7 bases between them. This receptor was obtained from a young man with Graves' hyperthyroidism. Sequences were obtained from blood. This chain joins TRBV11-3 and TRBJ1-5; no reliable D call. CDR3 loop: CASSPNYQPQHF. DNA for the CDR3: TGTGCCAGCAGCCCGAACTATCAGCCCCAGCATTTT.